This entry lists 29 T cell receptor beta chains sequenced from one sample in a study of neurological immune-mediated disorders. One entry per CDR3 protein, called by TCRdb with MiXCR from the 5' RACE reads. The data hold 60,000 to 80,000 distinct CDR3 sequences, with around 5% observed a single time. Sequencing used PBMCs. All receptors derive from a woman aged 50 to 65 with multiple sclerosis.

This clonotype was found many times. This chain links TRBV11-2 with TRBJ2-3; D unresolved. The CDR3 runs 16 residues. Per the germline V gene, CDR1 is SGHAT and CDR2 is FQNNGV. The V end was cut by 2 bases, the J end by 5 bases, with 17 bases between. DNA for the CDR3: TGTGCCAGCAGCTTATCCGGGTATCCCCCCAGAGATACGCAGTATTTT. Translation: CASSLSGYPPRDTQYF.

There are many counts of this clonotype. This rearrangement joins TRBV6-6 to TRBJ1-1; possibly TRBD1 for D (5 bases). Germline V gene data show CDR1 as MNHNY and CDR2 as SVGAGI (reference sequence). The CDR3 spans 14 residues. V shed 6 bases and J shed 5 bases, with 16 bases lying between them. This CDR3 is CASRLEGSGTEAFF. CDR3 bases: TGTGCCAGCAGACTCGAGGGGAGTGGGACTGAAGCTTTCTTT.

In its sample, this clonotype was seen many times. The V gene is TRBV4-3, the J gene TRBJ1-1, with no clear D. Germline V gene lookup returns CDR1 LGHNA and CDR2 YSLEER. This CDR3 is 15 amino acids long. Trimming left V 4 bases short and J 4 bases short, with 16 bases between. The CDR3 DNA sequence: TGCGCCAGCAGCCTACATTTCGAGGGATCCACTGAAGCTTTCTTT. Residues: CASSLHFEGSTEAFF.

This clonotype was picked up many times. V usage is TRBV5-1 and J usage is TRBJ2-3; no definite D call. The germline V gene has CDR1 SGHRS and CDR2 YFSETQ. V was clipped by 4 bases and J by 8 bases, with 17 bases between them. The CDR3 loop spans 14 amino acids. The CDR3 here is CASSRTPTERTQYF. Written as DNA, the CDR3 is TGCGCCAGCAGCCGCACACCGACTGAGCGTACGCAGTATTTT.

This clonotype was observed a handful of times. Here the CDR3 reads CASSPPSGQPPLHF. The CDR3 bases are TGTGCCAGCAGCCCTCCATCGGGACAGCCACCCCTCCACTTT. The rearrangement links TRBV7-8 to TRBJ1-6, with 7 bases matching TRBD1. Germline V gene lookup returns CDR1 SGHVS and CDR2 FQNEAQ. The CDR3 has 14 residues. V gave up 5 bases and J gave up 11 bases; unmatched junction bases: 9.

This clonotype was counted at least ten times. This chain connects TRBV20-1 to TRBJ2-5; D ambiguous. From germline, CDR1 is DFQATT and CDR2 SNEGSKA (reference sequence). This CDR3 comprises 11 residues. Here the CDR3 reads CSLGMMETQYF. CDR3 DNA sequence: TGCTCCCTGGGTATGATGGAGACCCAGTACTTC.

There are many counts of this clonotype. The chain links TRBV15 to TRBJ2-5; D is uncertain. Looked up from germline, CDR1 is LNHNV and CDR2 is YYDKDF (reference sequence). CDR3 length: 14 residues. V shed 0 bases and J shed 2 bases, with 7 bases lying between them. The chain's CDR3 is CATSRDPGQETQYF. CDR3 DNA sequence: TGTGCCACCAGCAGAGACCCCGGACAAGAGACCCAGTACTTC. The full variable domain, with the rest looked up from reference TRBV15 and TRBJ2-5, is DAMVIQNPRYQVTQFGKPVTLSCSQTLNHNVMYWYQQKSSQAPKLLFHYYDKDFNNEADTPDNFQSRRPNTSFCFLDIRSPGLGDTAMYLCATSRDPGQETQYFGPGTRLLVL.

This clonotype was observed at least ten times. The chain employs TRBV5-6 and TRBJ2-5, with D possibly being TRBD1 or TRBD2 (5 bases each). The CDR3 is 14 amino acids. V lost 1 base, J lost 7 bases, and 14 bases lay in between. Germline lookup yields CDR1 SGHDT and CDR2 YYEEEE. CDR3 coding DNA: TGTGCCAGCAGCTTGCAGGGAGCCGGAGGGACCCAGTACTTC. This gives the protein CASSLQGAGGTQYF.

This clonotype was observed many times. The chain couples TRBV3-1 to TRBJ2-1; D might be TRBD1 or TRBD2, each matching 5 bases. Germline V CDR1 and CDR2: LGHDT, YNNKEL (reference sequence). There are 15 residues in the CDR3. The V end lost 4 bases, the J end lost 12 bases, and 22 bases lay between the germline ends. Here the CDR3 reads CASSPYAGTVRRQFF. The CDR3 DNA is TGTGCCAGCAGCCCCTATGCCGGGACCGTCCGAAGGCAGTTCTTC.

The sample holds many counts of this clonotype. One junction end does not reproduce the germline sequence, and a read error may be involved. The CDR3 nucleotides are TGCAGTGCTAGAGGGGAGCTTAGTGAGCCCCAGAATTTT. Translating gives CSARGELSEPQNF. The V and J genes are TRBV20-1 and TRBJ1-5; D not certain. The CDR3 runs to 13 residues. Germline CDR1 DFQATT, CDR2 SNEGSKA (reference sequence).

This clonotype was recorded at least ten times. The CDR3: CASSLAFSTSQETQYF. In DNA form, the CDR3 reads TGCGCCAGCAGCTTGGCGTTTTCTACTAGCCAAGAGACCCAGTACTTC. This sequence joins TRBV5-1 and TRBJ2-5, with a weak D call TRBD2 (5 bases). The CDR3 covers 16 residues. V was cut by 0 bases and J by 1 base, with 13 bases left in between. Germline assignment: CDR1 SGHRS and CDR2 YFSETQ.

Many counts were recorded for this clonotype. V is TRBV2 and J is TRBJ2-5, with D unresolved. In germline, CDR1 is SNHLY, CDR2 FYNNEI. CDR3 length: 15 amino acids. Trimming removed 8 bases at V and 0 bases at J, with 16 bases between. CDR3 in DNA: TGTGCCAGCCGCGAAGGATCGCTGGACCAAGAGACCCAGTACTTC. It yields the protein CASREGSLDQETQYF.

In its sample, this clonotype was seen many times. The gene calls are TRBV7-6 and TRBJ1-4, with 7 bases identical to TRBD1. CDR1 and CDR2 (germline): SGHVS, FNYEAQ. V lost 5 bases to trimming and J lost 3 bases; unmatched junction nucleotides: 3. The CDR3 contains 14 residues. In nucleotides, the CDR3 is TGTGCCAGCAGCCCAGGGGGGGCTAATGAAAAACTGTTTTTT. This encodes CASSPGGANEKLFF.

This clonotype was counted ten times or more. J is TRBJ1-6 and V is TRBV14; D is unresolved. V lost 0 bases and J 7 bases, leaving 13 bases between the germline ends. This CDR3 is 16 amino acids long. Germline CDR1 reads SGHDN; CDR2 reads FVKESK. DNA for the CDR3: TGTGCCAGCAGCCAAGAACGGGCCAGGCCGAATTCACCCCTCCACTTT. Translating it yields CASSQERARPNSPLHF.

This clonotype appeared many times. J is TRBJ2-7 and V is TRBV20-1; possible D gene TRBD1, 6 bases. Germline V gene lookup returns CDR1 DFQATT and CDR2 SNEGSKA (reference sequence). The CDR3 has 15 amino acids. V gave up 1 base and J gave up 7 bases, with 20 bases separating them. The CDR3 loop reads CSARAPGQFTGEQYF. The CDR3, as DNA: TGCAGTGCTAGAGCCCCCGGACAGTTCACGGGGGAGCAGTACTTC.

This clonotype was counted ten times or more. This chain connects TRBV29-1 to TRBJ2-1; 8 bases are shared with TRBD2. V was pared by 6 bases and J by 4 bases, with 5 bases of the junction left unmatched. The CDR3 spans 13 residues. The germline CDR1 and CDR2 sequences are SQVTM and ANQGSEA. CDR3 region: CSVRRGGYNEQFF. The CDR3 region has the DNA TGCAGCGTCCGACGGGGGGGGTACAATGAGCAGTTCTTC.

This clonotype was counted at least ten times. The CDR3 protein is CASRPGGGRAQYF. CDR3 sequence (DNA): TGTGCCAGCAGACCAGGGGGCGGTAGGGCGCAGTATTTT. The rearrangement joins TRBV12-3 or TRBV12-4 to TRBJ2-3; 8 bases are a match to TRBD1. V dropped 6 bases and J dropped 10; count of bases not matched to a gene: 9. CDR3 length: 13 residues.

This clonotype was detected many times. The CDR3 nucleotides are TGCGCCAGCAGCGACCCTAGCGGGGGACATGAGACCCAGTACTTC. As protein: CASSDPSGGHETQYF. The chain carries TRBV5-1 and TRBJ2-5; 10 bases are shared with TRBD2. Germline CDR1 SGHRS, CDR2 YFSETQ. The CDR3 has 15 amino acids. J was trimmed by 5 bases and V by 4 bases; bases with no gene match: 8.

The chain employs TRBV6-2 or TRBV6-3 and TRBJ2-7; D unresolved. This CDR3 is built from 12 residues. Trimming removed 5 bases at V and 4 bases at J, with 9 bases between. Germline CDR1 is MNHEY and CDR2 is SVGEGT. As DNA, the CDR3 is TGTGCCAGCAGTCCAAAGGGATACGAGCAGTACGTC. This codes for CASSPKGYEQYV.

This clonotype was recorded at least ten times. Its ends do not fully match the called genes, so a read error is possible. The chain recombines TRBV7-2 with TRBJ1-5, with a possible D match to TRBD1 (6 bases). CDR1 is SGHTA and CDR2 is FQGNSA in the germline V gene. The CDR3 has 16 amino acids. The CDR3 here is CASSLAGAPGNQPQNF. The CDR3 nucleotides are TGTGCCAGCAGCTTAGCGGGGGCACCGGGCAATCAGCCCCAGAATTTT.

This clonotype appeared a few times. A junction end diverges from the germline sequence, so it may reflect a read error. The chain recombines TRBV3-1 with TRBJ1-1; possibly TRBD1 for D (5 bases). The CDR3 length is 12 residues. Germline V gene data show CDR1 as LGHDT and CDR2 as YNNKEL (reference sequence). The CDR3 sequence is CASSKDRGVAFF. CDR3 sequence (DNA): TGTGCCAGCAGCAAAGATAGAGGGGTAGCTTTCTTT.

The table lists this clonotype with many counts. The chain has TRBV7-9 and TRBJ2-3; 9 positions match TRBD1. This CDR3 contains 16 residues. V shed 1 base and J 2 bases; nucleotides not matched to a gene: 4. From germline, CDR1 is SEHNR and CDR2 FQNEAQ (reference sequence). The CDR3 loop reads CASSLVTGGPTDTQYF. The CDR3 bases are TGTGCCAGCAGCTTAGTGACAGGGGGGCCCACAGATACGCAGTATTTT.

This clonotype was seen at least ten times. CDR3 nucleotides: TGTGCCAGCCGTTGGGGGAACACTGAAGCTTTCTTT. It codes for CASRWGNTEAFF. The J gene is TRBJ1-1, the V gene TRBV12-3 or TRBV12-4; D gene ambiguous. This CDR3 has 12 amino acids. V was clipped by 8 bases and J by 1 base, with 8 bases between them.

At least ten counts were recorded for this clonotype. The chain combines TRBV12-3 or TRBV12-4 with TRBJ2-1, with TRBD1 matching over 7 bases. Trimming took 5 bases from V and 6 from J; bases not matched to a gene: 7. This CDR3 comprises 14 residues. DNA for the CDR3: TGTGCCAGCAGTCCGAACAGGGGTACCAATGAGCAGTTCTTC. It specifies CASSPNRGTNEQFF.

This clonotype was recorded at least ten times. The chain joins TRBV9 to TRBJ2-2; a possible D gene is TRBD2 (5 bases). V lost 0 bases and J lost 0, with 6 bases in between. CDR1 is SGDLS and CDR2 is YYNGEE in the germline V gene. The CDR3 spans 15 residues. The CDR3 spells CASSVDGANTGELFF. CDR3 nucleotide sequence: TGTGCCAGCAGCGTAGACGGGGCGAACACCGGGGAGCTGTTTTTT.

J is TRBJ2-7 and V is TRBV15, with 7 bases lining up with TRBD1. This CDR3 spans 15 amino acids. Germline trimming cut 0 bases from V and 3 bases from J; bases unmatched to any gene: 5. Germline values: CDR1 LNHNV, CDR2 YYDKDF (reference sequence). CDR3 residues: CATSRDRGRVYEQYF. DNA for the CDR3: TGTGCCACCAGCAGAGATAGGGGGCGCGTCTACGAGCAGTACTTC.

With regard to this clonotype: Just one base apart from a much larger clone, this may be a read error. The chain joins TRBV20-1 to TRBJ1-3; unclear D gene. The germline V gene has CDR1 DFQATT and CDR2 SNEGSKA (reference sequence). The CDR3 is 13 amino acids. The V and J ends lost 3 bases and 10 bases respectively, with 16 bases between them. The CDR3 DNA sequence: TGCAGTGCTAGCGAGGGCTACACAAAAACCATATATTTT. Encoded protein: CSASEGYTKTIYF.

The sample holds many counts of this clonotype. The rearrangement links TRBV28 to TRBJ2-5; D gene ambiguous. The CDR3 loop spans 14 amino acids. Germline CDR1 is MDHEN and CDR2 is SYDVKM. Trimming took 6 bases from V and 2 from J, leaving 13 bases between them. The CDR3 here is CASSRMGSQETQYF. CDR3 sequence (DNA): TGTGCCAGCAGCCGCATGGGGTCTCAAGAGACCCAGTACTTC.

This clonotype was detected many times. The gene calls are TRBV9 and TRBJ1-1; D is unresolved. V lost 0 bases and J 0 bases, leaving 9 bases between the germline ends. This CDR3 is 15 amino acids long. Germline loops: CDR1 SGDLS, CDR2 YYNGEE. CDR3 in amino acids: CASSVVGSLNTEAFF. CDR3 DNA: TGTGCCAGCAGCGTAGTAGGGAGCCTGAACACTGAAGCTTTCTTT.